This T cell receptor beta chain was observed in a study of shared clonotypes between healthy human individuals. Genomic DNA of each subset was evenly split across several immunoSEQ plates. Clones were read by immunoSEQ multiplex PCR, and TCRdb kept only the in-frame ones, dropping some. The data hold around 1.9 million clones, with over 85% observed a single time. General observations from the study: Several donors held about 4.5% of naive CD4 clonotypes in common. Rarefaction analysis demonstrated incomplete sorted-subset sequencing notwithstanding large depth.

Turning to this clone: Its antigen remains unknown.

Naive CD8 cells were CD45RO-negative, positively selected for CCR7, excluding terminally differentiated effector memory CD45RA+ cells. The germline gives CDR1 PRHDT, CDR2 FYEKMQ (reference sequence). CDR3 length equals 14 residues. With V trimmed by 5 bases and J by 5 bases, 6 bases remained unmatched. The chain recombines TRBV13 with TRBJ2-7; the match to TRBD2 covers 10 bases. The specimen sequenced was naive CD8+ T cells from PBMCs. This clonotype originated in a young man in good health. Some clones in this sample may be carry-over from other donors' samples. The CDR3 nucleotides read TGTGCCAGCAGCCCAGGACTAGCGGTGGACGAGCAGTACTTC. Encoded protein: CASSPGLAVDEQYF.